These T cell receptor beta chains were read from a single sample in a study of early T cells in non-severe SARS-CoV-2 infection. Each CDR3 protein gets one entry after TCRdb re-called the 5' RACE reads with MiXCR. The sample consists of about 58,000 distinct CDR3 sequences, roughly 13% of them appearing once. The sequenced sample consisted of whole blood. Source of these receptors: an adult who was a healthcare worker with PCR-confirmed SARS-CoV-2 infection or an uninfected control (not recorded which). Both conserved end residues are part of each CDR3. A D gene is named only where the DNA matches it firmly. Not all rows give a size; the values are once, few, many and, for expanded clones, a class.

J,V,length,D,size,DNA,CDR3
TRBJ2-6,TRBV4-1,18,-,many,TGCGCCAGCAGCCAAGCTACGGGACAAAGCTCTGGGGCCAACGTCCTGACTTTC,CASSQATGQSSGANVLTF
TRBJ1-2,TRBV27,17,TRBD1,-,TGTGCCAGCAGATCCCACCGCCCCTCAGGGGGTGGAGATGGCTACACCTTC,CASRSHRPSGGGDGYTF
TRBJ2-2,TRBV5-1,14,-,many,TGCGCCAGCAGTGGACAAATGAACACCGGGGAGCTGTTTTTT,CASSGQMNTGELFF
TRBJ2-2,TRBV2,14,-,many,TGTGCCAGCAGTAAAACAGGGAACACCGGGGAGCTGTTTTTT,CASSKTGNTGELFF
TRBJ1-3,TRBV28,12,-,many,TGTGCCAGCAGTTTGGGGGGAAACACCATATATTTT,CASSLGGNTIYF
TRBJ1-1,TRBV29-1,13,TRBD1,many,TGCAGCGTTGAAGCTGCAGGGGGTACTGAAGCTTTCTTT,CSVEAAGGTEAFF
TRBJ1-4,TRBV20-1,12,-,few,TGCAGTGCTGGTCAGACCGGGACTTTGCTGTTTTTT,CSAGQTGTLLFF
TRBJ2-1,TRBV28,14,TRBD1,few,TGTGCCAGCAGTTCAGACAGGGGTAAGAATGAGCAGTTCTTC,CASSSDRGKNEQFF
TRBJ1-2,TRBV18,15,TRBD1,-,TGTGCCAGCTCACCCGGGACAGGGGGCGGCTATGGCTACACCTTC,CASSPGTGGGYGYTF
TRBJ1-2,TRBV2,10,-,few,TGTGCCAGCAGCGAGCTGGGCTCCGCCTTC,CASSELGSAF
TRBJ2-7,TRBV4-1,19,TRBD1,few,TGCGCCAGCAGCCAAGATGTGACGGATATAGGACAGGGTGGGGACGAGCAGTACTTC,CASSQDVTDIGQGGDEQYF
TRBJ2-7,TRBV7-9,13,-,many,TGTGCCAGCAGCCTCACAGGATACTACGAGCAGTACTTC,CASSLTGYYEQYF
TRBJ2-1,TRBV29-1,16,-,many,TGCAGCGTTGAAGGAATAGGGGGGCGGCTCTACAATGAGCAGTTCTTC,CSVEGIGGRLYNEQFF
TRBJ2-2,TRBV10-3,16,-,-,TGTGCCATCGGAGACCCGACACTAAACGGGGGCGGGGAGCTGTTTTTT,CAIGDPTLNGGGELFF
TRBJ2-5,TRBV20-1,9,-,few,TGCAGTGCTCCGAGGACCCAGTACTTC,CSAPRTQYF
TRBJ1-6,TRBV3-1,16,TRBD1,few,TGTGCCAGCAGCCACCAGACAGGGGTAAGGAATTCACCCCTCCACTTT,CASSHQTGVRNSPLHF
TRBJ2-2,TRBV29-1,13,-,few,TGCAGCGTTGAAATCAGGGGCCCAGGGGAGCTGTTTTTT,CSVEIRGPGELFF
TRBJ2-2,TRBV20-1,16,TRBD2,-,TGCAGTGCCCGGGGACTAGCGGGAGGAAACACCGGGGAGCTGTTTTTT,CSARGLAGGNTGELFF
TRBJ1-3,TRBV29-1,13,-,few,TGCAGCGTCCGGACACTTACTGGAAACACCATATATTTT,CSVRTLTGNTIYF
TRBJ1-5,TRBV2,13,-,-,TGTGCCAGCAGTGACAATAGCAATCAGCCCCAGCATTTT,CASSDNSNQPQHF